The sequence of this T cell receptor beta chain was determined in a study of blood T cell repertoires in COVID-19. Study-wide context: Samples came from the United States, Italy and Spain, spanning acute and convalescent COVID-19. Nucleic acid was either cDNA or gDNA, and it came from T cells, B-cell-depleted T cells, or PBMCs.

In the study's own analysis: Amplification from reference gene primers served as the basis for estimated nucleated cell counts. TCRdb's table, derived via immunoSEQ multiplex PCR, lists solely in-frame clones and lacks some. The DNA was the basis for D and trimming; V, J and clone size are from that table. The repertoire holds some 150,000 clones, with just under 85% as singletons. This CDR3 region has 14 residues. Trimming stripped 4 bases from V and 10 bases from J, with 17 bases between. Germline CDR1 is SEHNR and CDR2 is FQNEAQ (reference sequence). The chain has TRBV7-9 and TRBJ2-1, with D tentatively TRBD2 (5 bases). Sequenced input: peripheral blood. The sequence was collected from a woman aged 40 to 49 with active or convalescent COVID-19. The CDR3 DNA reads as TGTGCCAGCAGCTCCCCACTAGGCGTGGGGGAGCAGTTCTTC. Translated, it gives CASSSPLGVGEQFF.